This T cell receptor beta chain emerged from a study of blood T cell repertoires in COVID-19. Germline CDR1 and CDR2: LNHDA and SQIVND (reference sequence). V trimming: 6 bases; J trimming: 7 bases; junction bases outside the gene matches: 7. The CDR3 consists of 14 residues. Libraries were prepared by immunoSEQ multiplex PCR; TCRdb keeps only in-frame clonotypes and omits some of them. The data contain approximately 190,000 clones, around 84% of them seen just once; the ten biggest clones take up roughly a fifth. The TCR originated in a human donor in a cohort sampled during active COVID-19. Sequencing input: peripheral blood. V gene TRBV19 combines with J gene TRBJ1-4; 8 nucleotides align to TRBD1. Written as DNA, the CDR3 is TGTGCCAGTAGCCTGACAGGGGTCCCTGAAAAACTGTTTTTT. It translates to CASSLTGVPEKLFF.